This T cell receptor beta chain was sequenced for a study of T cells in Graves' hyperthyroidism and ophthalmopathy. General study results and limits: Stable hyperthyroidism was told apart from ophthalmopathy by a model built on 13 V-J features. Clonotypes that were expanded in thyroid above 0.001 mostly appeared in blood too.

Regions amplified from RNA transcripts were the TCR beta CDR3 regions. In the first-round RT-PCR of the TCR CDR3, the HTBI primer set was used. One entry per CDR3 protein, called by TCRdb with MiXCR from the multiplex PCR reads. The table shows 250,000 to 300,000 distinct CDR3 sequences, with roughly 19% occurring only once. Diagnosing involved the use of clinical symptoms, serum thyroxine and TRAb, thyroid ultrasound and orbital computed tomography. In regard to this clonotype: No antigen is known for it.

The germline V and J ends were trimmed by 0 bases and 2 bases, with 8 bases remaining between them. Germline loops: CDR1 SGDLS, CDR2 YYNGEE. This CDR3 comprises 14 residues. This receptor was identified in a man in his fifties or sixties with Graves' ophthalmopathy. Material for sequencing was blood. V and J are TRBV9 and TRBJ1-1; tentatively, D is TRBD1 (6 bases). The CDR3, as DNA: TGTGCCAGCAGCGTAGAACAGGGAAACACTGAAGCTTTCTTT. It yields the protein CASSVEQGNTEAFF.